This T cell receptor (beta chain) is drawn from a study of cytomegalovirus exposure and HLA in healthy donors. As concerns this clone: Its specificity is not known.

Primers for the PCR totalled 60 Vbeta and 13 Jbeta. Method: immunoSEQ multiplex PCR; TCRdb's copy keeps in-frame clones and lacks some. The profile covers under 120,000 clones, with about 80% appearing a single time and roughly 4.9% taken by the ten largest. Study-level findings and limits: An observed cluster of highly shared sequence variants was recorded as a likely sequencing artifact. Accurate predictions that matched the HLA-A and HLA-B alleles of most subjects were reportedly made from TCR beta sequences. Most sequenced TCRs were rare (though some public TCRs occurred in many donors). Later analysis demonstrated an association between a missense DCLRE1C variant and TCR beta V- and J-gene trimming.

This receptor was identified in a female donor in good health and CMV-seropositive. The sample consisted of PBMCs.

CDR3 coding DNA: TGTGCCAGCAGTCCCCTGAGGGCTAGCGGGATTCGTCCCTCCTACAATGAGCAGTTCTTC. Translated: CASSPLRASGIRPSYNEQFF. This rearrangement joins TRBV27 to TRBJ2-1, with 9 nucleotides matching TRBD2. V shed 5 bases and J 0 bases; nucleotides not matched to a gene: 17. The germline V gene encodes CDR1 MNHEY and CDR2 SMNVEV (reference sequence). The CDR3 contains 20 residues.